This T cell receptor beta chain was documented in a study of cytotoxic CD8 clonotypes in ibrutinib-treated CLL. About the study: Mean yields were approximately 270,000 productive templates and some 90,000 productive rearrangements per sample.

In germline, CDR1 is SGDLS, CDR2 YYNGEE. V gave up 0 bases and J gave up 0 bases, with 3 bases separating them. CDR3 size: 13 residues. Study-wide findings and caveats: A rise in clonality was seen at ibrutinib response, and a fall back toward baseline was seen at progression.

Only in-frame clones appear in the TCRdb table, and some are missing; sequencing was by immunoSEQ multiplex PCR. The sample has nearly 300,000 clones; 76% are singletons. As to this clone: The antigen remains unidentified.

The source is a human donor with chronic lymphocytic leukemia. The chain is built from TRBV9 and TRBJ1-1; D ambiguous. The sample consisted of PBMCs, taken at disease progression, from a patient treated with ibrutinib. For the CDR3, the DNA is TGTGCCAGCAGCGTAGAACTGAACACTGAAGCTTTCTTT. Its translation is CASSVELNTEAFF.